This TCR beta chain was retrieved from a study of T cells after yellow fever vaccination. Overall study results and limits: FACS-sorted repertoires might harbor abundant contaminating clonotypes from the bulk population.

The authors made TCR cDNA by 5'RACE template switching, adding a universal primer site and UMIs. TCRdb recomputed calls from the 5' RACE reads with MiXCR, one row per CDR3 protein. The table has roughly 340,000 distinct CDR3 sequences, roughly 8.7% seen once; the top ten hold under 20%. V lost 3 bases, J lost 1 base, and 12 bases lay in between. The CDR3 loop spans 15 amino acids. Concerning this clonotype itself: What it recognizes is unknown.

Source: PBMCs, taken on the day of the first yellow fever vaccination. The clonotype originates from a man aged 18 to 30 who received the YFV17D yellow fever vaccine. The chain combines TRBV12-3 or TRBV12-4 with TRBJ1-2; D gene unclear. CDR3 nucleotide sequence: TGTGCCAGCAGTTTCCCTGGGCCAGTTAACTATGGCTACACCTTC. This translates into CASSFPGPVNYGYTF.